Each of the 15 T cell receptor beta chains below was sequenced from the same sample in a study of cytomegalovirus exposure and HLA in healthy donors (dated by TCRdb to about 2017). The protocol used for the library was the immunoSEQ multiplex PCR assay. For the multiplex PCR, a mixture combining 60 forward primers for TCR Vbeta segments and 13 reverse primers for TCR Jbeta segments was used. TCRdb stores this immuneACCESS table with in-frame sequences only. Part of the clones is absent; in the studies checked, under half of the shortfall reflects unresolved V genes, and no reason is known for the rest. In all, the sample holds under 200,000 clones, and around 80% of those were seen once. 4.4% of the sample is in the top ten clones. Material: PBMCs. The receptor set was obtained from a woman younger than 45 in good health and CMV-seropositive.

The genes are TRBV5-6 and TRBJ2-2, with TRBD2 matching 9 bases. Germline V lookup: CDR1 SGHDT, CDR2 YYEEEE. The V segment lost 1 base and the J segment 6 bases; nucleotides outside the gene matches: 4. This CDR3 is 15 amino acids long. The CDR3 sequence: CASSLHGGRAGELFF. CDR3 in DNA: TGTGCCAGCAGCTTGCACGGCGGGAGGGCCGGGGAGCTGTTTTTT.

V and J are TRBV30 and TRBJ2-3; 11 bases agree with TRBD1. CDR1 is GTSNPN, CDR2 SVGIG, per germline (reference sequence). There are 15 residues in the CDR3. With 2 bases clipped from V and 5 bases from J, the junction kept 6 bases outside the gene matches. Here the CDR3 reads CAWSMGQGEIDTQYF. CDR3 nucleotide sequence: TGTGCCTGGAGTATGGGACAGGGGGAGATAGATACGCAGTATTTT.

The chain uses TRBV29-1 and TRBJ2-1, with D unresolved. The CDR3 is 11 residues long. Per germline, CDR1 SQVTM and CDR2 ANQGSEA. The CDR3 spells CSSLAYNEQFF. The CDR3, as DNA: TGCAGTAGTTTGGCCTACAATGAGCAGTTCTTC.

The chain joins TRBV2 to TRBJ2-7, with TRBD1 matching over 7 bases. This CDR3 has 12 residues. From germline, CDR1 is SNHLY and CDR2 FYNNEI. With 6 bases clipped from V and 4 bases from J, the junction kept 3 bases outside the gene matches. As DNA, the CDR3 is TGTGCCAGCAGAAGGACAGGTTACGAGCAGTACTTC. It yields the protein CASRRTGYEQYF.

This chain uses TRBV4-3 with TRBJ2-2; 10 bases fit TRBD2. The CDR3 is 17 amino acids. CDR1 and CDR2 (germline): LGHNA, YSLEER. V was pared by 0 bases and J by 6 bases, with 7 bases of the junction left unmatched. CDR3 coding DNA: TGCGCCAGCAGCCAAGAGGGCGGTAGCGGGGGGCCCGGGGAGCTGTTTTTT. Its translation is CASSQEGGSGGPGELFF.

This rearrangement joins TRBV2 to TRBJ2-5; D is possibly TRBD1 (6 bases). Trimming removed 4 bases from V and 4 bases from J, with 10 bases in between. The CDR3 runs 13 residues. Germline-derived CDR1 and CDR2 are SNHLY and FYNNEI. CDR3 nucleotides: TGTGCCAGCAGTGTGCAGGGGAGAGAGACCCAGTACTTC. Translated, it gives CASSVQGRETQYF.

The chain carries TRBV27 and TRBJ1-1, with TRBD1 identical over 10 bases. V dropped 5 bases and J dropped 3; count of bases not matched to a gene: 6. Looked up from germline, CDR1 is MNHEY and CDR2 is SMNVEV (reference sequence). The CDR3 consists of 15 residues. CDR3 nucleotides: TGTGCCAGCAGTGCCCTGGGACAGGGGTACACTGAAGCTTTCTTT. Its translation is CASSALGQGYTEAFF.

The V gene is TRBV6-5, the J gene TRBJ2-7, with a possible D match to TRBD1 (5 bases). The CDR3 runs 11 residues. Trimming removed 11 bases from V and 6 bases from J, with 14 bases in between. From germline, CDR1 is MNHEY and CDR2 SVGAGI. Here the CDR3 reads CAAQGDSEQYF. The CDR3 DNA sequence: TGTGCCGCGCAAGGGGATAGCGAGCAGTACTTC.

The J gene is TRBJ2-1, the V gene TRBV5-1, with 8 bases identical to TRBD2. Germline assignment: CDR1 SGHRS and CDR2 YFSETQ. The CDR3 sequence is 18 residues long. Losses at the gene ends were 0 bases for V and 5 bases for J; bases not matched to a gene: 13. The CDR3 DNA reads as TGCGCCAGCAGCTTGGAGGATCCTAGTAGCGGGATCCACAATGAGCAGTTCTTC. It is translated as CASSLEDPSSGIHNEQFF.

The V and J genes are TRBV2 and TRBJ1-3, with a possible D match to TRBD1 (6 bases). V was clipped by 5 bases and J by 2 bases, with 10 bases between them. Germline assignment: CDR1 SNHLY and CDR2 FYNNEI. CDR3 length: 14 residues. The CDR3 DNA follows: TGTGCCAGCAGTCCCCAGGGGCCTGGAAACACCATATATTTT. It yields the protein CASSPQGPGNTIYF.

The chain has TRBV11-2 and TRBJ2-7, with a tentative D call TRBD2 (7 bases). Trimming took off 4 bases at V and 3 bases at J, with 16 bases between the two ends. The CDR3 covers 15 residues. Germline V gene data show CDR1 as SGHAT and CDR2 as FQNNGV. The CDR3 spells CASSSEGGTYYEQYF. The CDR3 nucleotides are TGTGCCAGCAGCTCAGAGGGAGGGACATACTACGAGCAGTACTTC. Together with reference TRBV11-2 and TRBJ2-7, the CDR3 gives the full variable domain: EAGVAQSPRYKIIEKRQSVAFWCNPISGHATLYWYQQILGQGPKLLIQFQNNGVVDDSQLPKDRFSAERLKGVDSTLKIQPAKLEDSAVYLCASSSEGGTYYEQYFGPGTRLTVT.

The rearrangement joins TRBV4-2 to TRBJ2-2; 11 bases are shared with TRBD2. The CDR3 runs 15 residues. The germline V gene encodes CDR1 LGHNA and CDR2 YNFKEQ. Trimming cost V 6 bases and J 3 bases; bases outside gene matches: 3. CDR3 sequence reads: CASRLAGVDTGELFF. CDR3 DNA: TGTGCCAGCAGACTAGCGGGGGTCGACACCGGGGAGCTGTTTTTT.

The chain recombines TRBV5-5 with TRBJ2-2; D is possibly TRBD2 (5 bases). V was cut by 0 bases and J by 7 bases, with 10 bases left in between. This CDR3 region has 14 residues. Germline V gene data show CDR1 as SGHKS and CDR2 as YYEKEE (reference sequence). CDR3 DNA: TGTGCCAGCAGCTTGGGACTACAGAACGGGGAGCTGTTTTTT. As protein: CASSLGLQNGELFF.

The CDR3 is CASSVAGLPTGELFF. For the CDR3, the DNA is TGTGCCAGCAGCGTAGCCGGACTACCCACCGGGGAGCTGTTTTTT. This chain links TRBV9 with TRBJ2-2, with D perhaps TRBD2 (6 bases). CDR1 SGDLS and CDR2 YYNGEE come from the germline V gene. This CDR3 has 15 amino acids. With 0 bases removed from V and 4 bases from J, the gap between germline ends came to 10 bases.

The J gene is TRBJ1-5, the V gene TRBV7-2; 7 nucleotides line up with TRBD1. CDR3 length: 16 residues. Losses at the gene ends were 2 bases for V and 6 bases for J; bases not matched to a gene: 10. Germline loops: CDR1 SGHTA, CDR2 FQGNSA. The CDR3 protein is CASSLTGGTVGQPQHF. The CDR3 coding sequence is TGTGCCAGCAGCTTAACGGGGGGGACAGTTGGTCAGCCCCAGCATTTT.